The T cell receptor beta chain described here comes from a study of blood T cells in healthy people across ages. Study overall: Researchers report that template switching captured about one barcoded beta molecule per two T cells.

Turning to this clonotype: Its target is not known.

The donors, healthy Caucasians from Russia, were aged roughly 6 to 90. CDR1 is SGHVS, CDR2 FQNEAQ, per germline. CDR3 length: 17 amino acids. V shed 5 bases, J shed 6 bases, and the junction held 16 bases outside the gene matches. The second PCR ran roughly 7 to 11 cycles with a sample-barcoded 5' primer and J-beta primers. Researchers report that each sample yielded at least 3 million CDR3-containing paired-end reads. TCRdb ran MiXCR on the 5' RACE reads and lists one entry per CDR3 protein. The sample lists around 1,700,000 distinct CDR3 sequences, 28% occurring once. Findings and caveats of the study: Relative to aged donors, long-lived donors carried more naive CD4+ cells and displayed higher diversity.

The material sequenced was blood. The receptor was isolated from a woman in her 30s in good health. The chain has TRBV7-8 and TRBJ2-7; TRBD2 matches 10 bases. As DNA, the CDR3 is TGTGCCAGCAGCGAATACGACCTAGCGGGAGCCCCTATCGAGCAGTACTTC. This encodes CASSEYDLAGAPIEQYF.